This entry describes one TCR beta chain. Its antigen is currently unknown. V lost 1 base and J 3 bases, leaving 7 bases between the germline ends. Germline CDR1 reads SGHTA; CDR2 reads FQGNSA. CDR3 length: 14 amino acids. The assay was immunoSEQ multiplex PCR, and TCRdb's table has in-frame clones only and misses some. The table records about 77,000 clones, around four fifths of them present only once. The sample is drawn from a study of radiation and T cells in renal cell carcinoma. The time point is: blood 4 weeks post-SBRT, at nephrectomy. Stated treatment: 15 Gy SBRT to primary tumor, nephrectomy 4 weeks later. Nephrectomy followed 15 Gy stereotactic body radiation by 4 weeks. The patient's renal cell carcinoma had clear cell pathology. Points from the study as a whole: Without pretreatment biopsies, baseline tumor clonotype presence was undetermined. In blood, top tumor clones expanded by 2 weeks, shrinking by 4.

The rearrangement uses TRBV7-2 and TRBJ2-4; D remains ambiguous. The source of this sequence is a woman aged 60-75 years with renal cell carcinoma. The material sequenced was blood, taken from a patient whose treatment included radiotherapy and nephrectomy. In DNA form, the CDR3 reads TGTGCCAGCAGCTTAGATACGGTCAAAAACATTCAGTACTTC. Amino acids: CASSLDTVKNIQYF.